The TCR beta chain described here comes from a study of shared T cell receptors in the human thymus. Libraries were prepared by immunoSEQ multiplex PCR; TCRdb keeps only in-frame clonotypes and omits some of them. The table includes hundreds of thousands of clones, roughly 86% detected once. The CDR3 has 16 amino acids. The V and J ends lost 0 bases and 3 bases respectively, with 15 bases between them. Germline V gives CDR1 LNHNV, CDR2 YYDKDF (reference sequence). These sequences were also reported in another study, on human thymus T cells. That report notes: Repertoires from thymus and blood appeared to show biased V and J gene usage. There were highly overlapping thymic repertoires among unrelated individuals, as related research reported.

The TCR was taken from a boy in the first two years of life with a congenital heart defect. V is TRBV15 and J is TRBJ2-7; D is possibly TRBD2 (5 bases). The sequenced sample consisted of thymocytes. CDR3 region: CATSRDRGRKFYEQYF. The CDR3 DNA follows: TGTGCCACCAGCAGAGATCGGGGAAGGAAGTTCTACGAGCAGTACTTC.